The rows below give T cell receptor beta chains drawn from one sample of a study of PD-1 blockade in classical Hodgkin lymphoma. Clones were read by immunoSEQ multiplex PCR, and TCRdb kept only the in-frame ones, dropping some. The sample lists about 150,000 clones, nearly 80% occurring once. The sample here was peripheral blood mononuclear cells (PBMCs), taken before the second cycle of nivolumab. Source of these receptors: a human donor with classical Hodgkin lymphoma. Each CDR3 is given with its conserved first and last residue. Fields, in order: J gene, D gene, clone size, V gene, CDR3 protein, CDR3 DNA. D genes are given only for firm matches. Size is stated for part of the rows, as once, few or many counts, or as a class when the clone is expanded.

TRBJ2-3 | . | . | TRBV7-8 | CASSLARTGTDTQYF | TGTGCCAGCAGCTTAGCCCGGACGGGGACAGATACGCAGTATTTT
TRBJ2-6 | . | . | TRBV2 | CASTWPSGANVLTF | TGTGCCAGCACCTGGCCTTCTGGGGCCAACGTCCTGACTTTC
TRBJ1-1 | . | . | TRBV6-6 | CATRPTGNTEAFF | TGTGCCACCAGACCGACAGGAAACACTGAAGCTTTCTTT
TRBJ2-1 | . | . | TRBV9 | CASSDRLGVLARSPNEQFF | TGTGCCAGCAGCGACCGGTTAGGGGTACTAGCCCGGTCCCCCAATGAGCAGTTCTTC
TRBJ1-5 | TRBD1 | . | TRBV5-5 | CASSRTGYSNQPQHF | TGTGCCAGCAGCCGGACAGGGTATAGCAATCAGCCCCAGCATTTT
TRBJ2-7 | TRBD2 | . | TRBV7-9 | CASSQPSGTSGYEQYF | TGTGCCAGCAGCCAGCCCTCCGGGACTAGCGGCTACGAGCAGTACTTC
TRBJ2-3 | . | . | TRBV21-1 | CASVLGAGGPESTDTQYF | TGTGCCAGCGTTCTGGGAGCGGGAGGGCCGGAGAGCACAGATACGCAGTATTTT
TRBJ2-5 | . | . | TRBV29-1 | CSVGRGEETQYF | TGCAGCGTTGGCAGGGGGGAAGAGACCCAGTACTTC
TRBJ1-1 | . | . | TRBV4-1 | CASSQHRVGTEAFF | TGCGCCAGCAGCCAGCACAGGGTCGGCACTGAAGCTTTCTTT
TRBJ2-1 | TRBD2 | . | TRBV10-3 | CAISGVEREFREQFF | TGTGCCATCAGTGGGGTGGAGCGGGAGTTTCGAGAGCAGTTCTTC
TRBJ2-2 | . | . | TRBV28 | CATNLNTGELFF | TGTGCCACCAACCTGAACACCGGGGAGCTGTTTTTT
TRBJ2-1 | . | once | TRBV7-6 | CASSLGQRLARNEQFF | TGTGCCAGCAGCTTAGGGCAGCGGCTAGCGCGCAATGAGCAGTTCTTC
TRBJ2-5 | . | . | TRBV4-3 | CASSQWIGARETQYF | TGCGCCAGCAGCCAGTGGATTGGGGCGAGAGAGACCCAGTACTTC
TRBJ1-3 | . | . | TRBV6-6 | CASRIRVQGRGNTIYF | TGTGCCAGCAGGATTAGGGTCCAGGGGCGTGGAAACACCATATATTTT
TRBJ1-5 | . | . | TRBV5-5 | CASSAYRDLISNQPQHF | TGTGCCAGCAGCGCCTACAGGGATCTAATCAGCAATCAGCCCCAGCATTTT
TRBJ2-3 | TRBD2 | . | TRBV28 | CASRELAGGADTQYF | TGTGCCAGCAGGGAACTAGCGGGAGGTGCAGATACGCAGTATTTT
TRBJ1-2 | TRBD1 | . | TRBV6-5 | CASSYPGGQGAGSTF | TGTGCCAGCAGTTACCCGGGCGGACAGGGGGCAGGAAGCACCTTC
TRBJ2-2 | TRBD2 | . | TRBV28 | CASSLSLAGATGELFF | TGTGCCAGCAGTTTATCCCTAGCGGGAGCCACCGGGGAGCTGTTTTTT
TRBJ2-1 | TRBD2 | . | TRBV10-3 | CAISIAGGLNEQFF | TGTGCCATCAGTATAGCGGGAGGGTTGAATGAGCAGTTCTTC
TRBJ1-5 | . | . | TRBV6-6 | CASSYLQGYQPQHF | TGTGCCAGCAGTTATTTACAGGGATATCAGCCCCAGCATTTT
TRBJ1-1 | . | . | TRBV27 | CASRHFENTEAFF | TGTGCCAGCAGACACTTCGAGAACACTGAAGCTTTCTTT
TRBJ2-7 | TRBD1 | . | TRBV18 | CASSRDRDSSYEQYF | TGTGCCAGCTCACGGGACAGGGACAGCTCCTACGAGCAGTACTTC
TRBJ2-2 | TRBD2 | once | TRBV11-2 | CASPSEGLATVGELFF | TGTGCCAGCCCCTCCGAGGGACTAGCGACAGTCGGGGAGCTGTTTTTT
TRBJ2-1 | TRBD1 | . | TRBV2 | CASRPDRGPYNEQFF | TGTGCCAGCAGACCGGACAGGGGGCCCTACAATGAGCAGTTCTTC
TRBJ1-5 | . | . | TRBV27 | CASSLYRDGQPQHF | TGTGCCAGCAGTTTATACAGGGATGGTCAGCCCCAGCATTTT
TRBJ2-3 | . | . | TRBV5-1 | CASSPGGSTDTQYF | TGCGCCAGCAGTCCGGGTGGTAGCACAGATACGCAGTATTTT
TRBJ2-7 | . | once | TRBV7-2 | CASSLGPGSYEQYF | TGTGCCAGCAGCTTAGGCCCAGGGTCCTACGAGCAGTACTTC
TRBJ2-1 | TRBD2 | many | TRBV7-2 | CASSPRLAGVGNEQFF | TGTGCCAGCAGCCCGCGACTAGCGGGAGTGGGTAATGAGCAGTTCTTC
TRBJ2-2 | TRBD2 | . | TRBV6-1 | CAIMGGRANTGELFF | TGTGCCATCATGGGCGGGAGGGCCAACACCGGGGAGCTGTTTTTT
TRBJ2-1 | . | . | TRBV19 | CASSISRQGGFYNEQFF | TGTGCCAGTAGTATCTCCCGACAGGGAGGCTTCTACAATGAGCAGTTCTTC
TRBJ1-1 | TRBD1 | few | TRBV10-3 | CAIRSGTGNTEAFF | TGTGCCATCAGATCCGGGACAGGAAACACTGAAGCTTTCTTT
TRBJ2-5 | . | . | TRBV9 | CASSVVGRETQYF | TGTGCCAGCAGCGTAGTAGGTCGAGAGACCCAGTACTTC
TRBJ2-3 | . | . | TRBV6-1 | CASIWGRSTDTQYF | TGTGCCAGCATTTGGGGCAGGAGCACAGATACGCAGTATTTT
TRBJ2-7 | TRBD1 | medium-sized | TRBV4-1 | CASSQDSSWTGTYEQYF | TGCGCCAGCAGCCAGGACTCCTCGTGGACAGGGACCTACGAGCAGTACTTC
TRBJ2-3 | . | once | TRBV19 | CASSTHRDHTQYF | TGTGCCAGTAGTACCCACAGGGACCATACGCAGTATTTT
TRBJ2-5 | . | . | TRBV5-5 | CASSLDGTMSTQYF | TGTGCCAGCAGCCTGGACGGGACAATGAGTACCCAGTACTTC
TRBJ1-1 | . | few | TRBV6-6 | CASSGIVAFF | TGTGCCAGCAGTGGAATTGTAGCTTTCTTT
TRBJ1-6 | TRBD1 | . | TRBV6-6 | CASSYPGQGHNSPLHF | TGTGCCAGCAGTTACCCGGGACAGGGTCATAATTCACCCCTCCACTTT
TRBJ1-2 | . | few | TRBV9 | CASSLTGTANYGYTF | TGTGCCAGCAGCCTGACAGGAACCGCTAACTATGGCTACACCTTC
TRBJ2-1 | . | . | TRBV25-1 | CASIAGEGYNEQFF | TGTGCCAGCATAGCAGGGGAAGGTTACAATGAGCAGTTCTTC
TRBJ1-3 | TRBD1 | . | TRBV10-3 | CATSGQGSNTIYF | TGTGCCACCTCGGGACAGGGCAGTAACACCATATATTTT
TRBJ2-5 | TRBD1 | . | TRBV18 | CASSPRTGEVETQYF | TGTGCCAGCTCACCGAGGACAGGAGAGGTGGAGACCCAGTACTTC